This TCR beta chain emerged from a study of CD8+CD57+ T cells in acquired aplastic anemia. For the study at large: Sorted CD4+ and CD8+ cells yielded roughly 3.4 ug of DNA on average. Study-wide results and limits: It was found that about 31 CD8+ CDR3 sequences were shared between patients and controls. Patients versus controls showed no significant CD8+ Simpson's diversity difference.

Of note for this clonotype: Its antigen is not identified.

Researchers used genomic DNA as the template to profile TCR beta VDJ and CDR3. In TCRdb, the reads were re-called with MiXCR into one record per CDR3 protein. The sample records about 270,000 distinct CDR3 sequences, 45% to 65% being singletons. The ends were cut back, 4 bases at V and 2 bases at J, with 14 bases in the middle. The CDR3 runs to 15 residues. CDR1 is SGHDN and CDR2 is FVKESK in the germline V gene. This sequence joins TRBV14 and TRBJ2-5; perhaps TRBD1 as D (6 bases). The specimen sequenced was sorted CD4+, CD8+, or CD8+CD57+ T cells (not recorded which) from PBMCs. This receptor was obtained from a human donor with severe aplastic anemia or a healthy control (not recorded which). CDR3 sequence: CASSPLNRAQETQYF. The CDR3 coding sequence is TGTGCCAGCAGCCCACTCAACAGGGCTCAAGAGACCCAGTACTTC.